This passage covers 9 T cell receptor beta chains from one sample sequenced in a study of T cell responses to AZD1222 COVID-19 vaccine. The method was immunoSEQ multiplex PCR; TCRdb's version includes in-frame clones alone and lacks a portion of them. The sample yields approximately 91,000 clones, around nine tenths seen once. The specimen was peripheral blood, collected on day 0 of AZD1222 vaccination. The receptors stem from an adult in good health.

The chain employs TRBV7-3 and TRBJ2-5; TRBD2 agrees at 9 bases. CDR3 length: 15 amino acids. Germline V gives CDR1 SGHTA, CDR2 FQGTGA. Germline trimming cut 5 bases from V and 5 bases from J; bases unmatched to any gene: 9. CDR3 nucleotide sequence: TGTGCCAGCAGCCCAGATAGCGGGGGCCGGGAGACCCAGTACTTC. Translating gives CASSPDSGGRETQYF.

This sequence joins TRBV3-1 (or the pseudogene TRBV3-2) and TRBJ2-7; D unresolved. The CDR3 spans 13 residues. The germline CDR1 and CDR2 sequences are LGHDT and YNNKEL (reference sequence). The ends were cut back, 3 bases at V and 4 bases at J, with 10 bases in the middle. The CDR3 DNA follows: TGTGCCAGCAGCCAGGTCGACACGTACGAGCAGTACTTC. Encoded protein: CASSQVDTYEQYF.

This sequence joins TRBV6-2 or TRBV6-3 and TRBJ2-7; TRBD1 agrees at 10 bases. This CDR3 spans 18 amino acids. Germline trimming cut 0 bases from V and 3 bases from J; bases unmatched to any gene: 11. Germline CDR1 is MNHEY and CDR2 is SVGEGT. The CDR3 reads CASSYSLIGQGGLYEQYF. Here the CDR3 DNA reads TGTGCCAGCAGTTACTCGTTGATCGGACAGGGGGGACTCTACGAGCAGTACTTC.

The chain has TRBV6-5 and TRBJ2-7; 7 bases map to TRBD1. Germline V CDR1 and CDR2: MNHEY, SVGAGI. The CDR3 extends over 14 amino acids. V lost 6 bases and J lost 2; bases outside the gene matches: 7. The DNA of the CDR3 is TGTGCCAGCAGAACTCGGGACAGCCCCTACGAGCAGTACTTC. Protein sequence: CASRTRDSPYEQYF.

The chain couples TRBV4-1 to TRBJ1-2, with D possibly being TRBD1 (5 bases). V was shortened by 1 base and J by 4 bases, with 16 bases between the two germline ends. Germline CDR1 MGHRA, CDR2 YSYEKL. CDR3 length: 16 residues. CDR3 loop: CASSQGEGQTFYGYTF. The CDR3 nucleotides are TGCGCCAGCAGCCAAGGAGAGGGGCAGACTTTCTATGGCTACACCTTC.

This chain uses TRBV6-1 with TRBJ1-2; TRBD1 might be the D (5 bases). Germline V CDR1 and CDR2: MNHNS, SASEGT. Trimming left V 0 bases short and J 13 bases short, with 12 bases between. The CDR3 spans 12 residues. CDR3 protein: CASSEAQGFCTF. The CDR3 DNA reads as TGTGCCAGCAGTGAAGCCCAGGGCTTTTGCACCTTC.

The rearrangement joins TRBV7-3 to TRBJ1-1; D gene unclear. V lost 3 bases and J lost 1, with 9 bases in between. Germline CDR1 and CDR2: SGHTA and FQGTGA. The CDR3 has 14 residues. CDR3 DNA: TGTGCCAGCAGCTTGGGGATGGGGAACACTGAAGCTTTCTTT. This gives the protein CASSLGMGNTEAFF.

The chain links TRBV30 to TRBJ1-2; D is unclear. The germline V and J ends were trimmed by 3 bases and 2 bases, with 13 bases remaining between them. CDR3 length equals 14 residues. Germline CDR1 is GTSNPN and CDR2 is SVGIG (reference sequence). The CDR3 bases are TGTGCCTGGAGGACCCTGCCCACCAACTATGGCTACACCTTC. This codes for CAWRTLPTNYGYTF.

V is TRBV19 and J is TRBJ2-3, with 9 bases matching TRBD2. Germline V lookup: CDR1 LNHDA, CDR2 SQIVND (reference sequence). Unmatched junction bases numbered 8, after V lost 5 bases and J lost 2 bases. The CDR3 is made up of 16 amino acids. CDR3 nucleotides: TGTGCCAGTAGTTCCAGATTAGCGGGGGCCACAGATACGCAGTATTTT. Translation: CASSSRLAGATDTQYF. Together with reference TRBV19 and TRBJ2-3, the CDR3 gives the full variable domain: DGGITQSPKYLFRKEGQNVTLSCEQNLNHDAMYWYRQDPGQGLRLIYYSQIVNDFQKGDIAEGYSVSREKKESFPLTVTSAQKNPTAFYLCASSSRLAGATDTQYFGPGTRLTVL.